This T cell receptor (beta chain) is from a study of blood T cells in healthy people across ages. Study-wide results and caveats: In long-lived donors, naive CD4+ cell counts and diversity exceeded those of aged donors. Unsorted PBMCs prevented conclusive naive versus antigen-experienced comparison.

Combining a sample-barcoded 5' primer with a J-beta primer mix, a second PCR ran for roughly 6 to 11 cycles. Each cDNA molecule was tagged by a template-switch adaptor with 12 random nucleotides. TCRdb reprocessed the 5' RACE reads with MiXCR, giving one entry per CDR3 protein. In the table there are 600,000 to 850,000 distinct CDR3 sequences, roughly 44% of which are singletons. Germline-derived CDR1 and CDR2 are SEHNR and FQNEAQ (reference sequence). The CDR3 contains 16 residues. V lost 5 bases to trimming and J lost 4 bases; unmatched junction nucleotides: 9. With regard to this clonotype: Its antigen is not known.

The sample consisted of blood. V and J are TRBV7-9 and TRBJ2-1; 9 positions agree with TRBD2. This sequence originates from a woman in her sixties or seventies in good health. The CDR3 DNA is TGTGCCAGCAGCCCACCGCTCGCGGGAGGGTACAATGAGCAGTTCTTC. Translated, it gives CASSPPLAGGYNEQFF.